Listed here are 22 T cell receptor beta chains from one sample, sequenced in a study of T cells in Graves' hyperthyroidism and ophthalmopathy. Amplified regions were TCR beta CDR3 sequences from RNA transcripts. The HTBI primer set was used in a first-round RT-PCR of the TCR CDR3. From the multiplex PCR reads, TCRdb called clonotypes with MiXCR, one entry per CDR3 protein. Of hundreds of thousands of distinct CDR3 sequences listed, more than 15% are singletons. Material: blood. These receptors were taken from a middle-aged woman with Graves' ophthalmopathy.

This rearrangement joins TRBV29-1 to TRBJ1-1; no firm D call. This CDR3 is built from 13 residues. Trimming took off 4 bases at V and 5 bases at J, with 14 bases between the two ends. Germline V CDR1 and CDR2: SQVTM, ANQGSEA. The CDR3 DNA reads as TGCAGCGTTGTGGGCCGGCAAGGGACTGAAGCTTTCTTT. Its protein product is CSVVGRQGTEAFF.

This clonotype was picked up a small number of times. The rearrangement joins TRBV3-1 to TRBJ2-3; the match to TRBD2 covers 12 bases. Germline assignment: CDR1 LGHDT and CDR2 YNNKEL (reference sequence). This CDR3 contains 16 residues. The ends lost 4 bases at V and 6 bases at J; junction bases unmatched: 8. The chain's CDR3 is CASSLTSGGKRDTQYF. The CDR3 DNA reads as TGTGCCAGCAGCCTGACTAGCGGGGGAAAACGGGATACGCAGTATTTT.

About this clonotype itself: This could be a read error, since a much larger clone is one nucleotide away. This CDR3 reads CSARVPGQGVQSQHF. In DNA, the CDR3 is TGCAGTGCTAGAGTCCCGGGACAGGGAGTTCAGTCCCAGCATTTT. This chain links TRBV20-1 with TRBJ1-5; 9 bases are shared with TRBD1. Germline V gives CDR1 DFQATT, CDR2 SNEGSKA (reference sequence). The CDR3 sequence is 15 residues long.

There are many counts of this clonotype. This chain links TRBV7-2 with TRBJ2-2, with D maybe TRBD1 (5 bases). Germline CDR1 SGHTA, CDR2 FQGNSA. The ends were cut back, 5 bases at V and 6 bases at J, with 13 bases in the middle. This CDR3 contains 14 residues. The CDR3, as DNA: TGTGCCAGCAGCGGAGCAGGGTTTTCCGGGGAGCTGTTTTTT. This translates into CASSGAGFSGELFF.

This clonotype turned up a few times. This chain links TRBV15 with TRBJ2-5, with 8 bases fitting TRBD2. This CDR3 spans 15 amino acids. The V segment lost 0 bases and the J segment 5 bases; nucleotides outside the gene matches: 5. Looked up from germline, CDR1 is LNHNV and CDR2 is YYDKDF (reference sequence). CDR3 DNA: TGTGCCACCAGCAGAGATCGGGGGGGCCGGGAGACCCAGTACTTC. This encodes CATSRDRGGRETQYF.

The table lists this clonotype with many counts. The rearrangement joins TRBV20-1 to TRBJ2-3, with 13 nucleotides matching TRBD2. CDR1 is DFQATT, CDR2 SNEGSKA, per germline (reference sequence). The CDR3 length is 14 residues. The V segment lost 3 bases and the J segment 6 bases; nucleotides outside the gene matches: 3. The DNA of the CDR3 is TGCAGTGCTAGTACTAGCGGGAGGGTTGATACGCAGTATTTT. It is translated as CSASTSGRVDTQYF.

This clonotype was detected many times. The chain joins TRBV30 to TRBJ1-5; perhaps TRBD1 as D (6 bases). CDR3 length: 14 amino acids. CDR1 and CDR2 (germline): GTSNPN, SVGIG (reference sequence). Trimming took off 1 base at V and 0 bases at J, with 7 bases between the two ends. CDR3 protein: CAWSGQVSNQPQHF. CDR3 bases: TGTGCCTGGAGTGGACAGGTTAGCAATCAGCCCCAGCATTTT.

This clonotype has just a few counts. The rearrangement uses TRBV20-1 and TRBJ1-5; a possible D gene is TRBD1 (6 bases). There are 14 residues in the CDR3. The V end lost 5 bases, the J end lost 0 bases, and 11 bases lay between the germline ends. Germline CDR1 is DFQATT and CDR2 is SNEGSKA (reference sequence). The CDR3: CSALRGISNQPQHF. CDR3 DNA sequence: TGCAGTGCTCTCAGGGGTATTAGCAATCAGCCCCAGCATTTT.

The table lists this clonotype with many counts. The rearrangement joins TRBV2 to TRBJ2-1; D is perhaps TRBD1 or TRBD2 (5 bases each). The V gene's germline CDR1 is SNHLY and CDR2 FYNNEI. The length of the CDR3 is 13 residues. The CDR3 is CTKGTLSINEQFF. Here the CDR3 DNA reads TGTACGAAAGGGACCCTTAGTATAAATGAGCAGTTCTTC.

CDR3 sequence reads: CASSQGTGLRQPQHF. Here the CDR3 DNA reads TGTGCCAGCAGCCAAGGGACAGGGTTAAGACAGCCCCAGCATTTT. The chain couples TRBV3-1 to TRBJ1-5, with TRBD1 identical over 8 bases. Germline V gives CDR1 LGHDT, CDR2 YNNKEL (reference sequence). The CDR3 length is 15 residues. V gave up 1 base and J gave up 7 bases; unmatched junction bases: 6.

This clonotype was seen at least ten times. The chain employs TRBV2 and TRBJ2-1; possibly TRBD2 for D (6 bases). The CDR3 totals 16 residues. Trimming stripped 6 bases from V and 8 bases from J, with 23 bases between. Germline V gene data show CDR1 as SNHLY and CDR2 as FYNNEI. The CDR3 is CASSGGPRLVGDEQFF. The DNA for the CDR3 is TGTGCCAGCAGCGGAGGCCCGAGACTAGTCGGCGATGAGCAGTTCTTC. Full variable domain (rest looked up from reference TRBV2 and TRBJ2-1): EPEVTQTPSHQVTQMGQEVILRCVPISNHLYFYWYRQILGQKVEFLVSFYNNEISEKSEIFDDQFSVERPDGSNFTLKIRSTKLEDSAMYFCASSGGPRLVGDEQFFGPGTRLTVL.

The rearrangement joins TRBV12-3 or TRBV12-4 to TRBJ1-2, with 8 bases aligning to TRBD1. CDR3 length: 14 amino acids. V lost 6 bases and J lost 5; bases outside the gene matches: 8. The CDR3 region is CASSAQGGDYGYTF. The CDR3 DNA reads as TGTGCCAGCAGCGCACAGGGGGGCGATTATGGCTACACCTTC.

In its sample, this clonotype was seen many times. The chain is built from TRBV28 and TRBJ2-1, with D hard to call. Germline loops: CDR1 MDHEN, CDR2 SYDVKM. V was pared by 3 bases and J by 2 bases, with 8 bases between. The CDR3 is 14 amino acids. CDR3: CASSFIGTYNEQFF. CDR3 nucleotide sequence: TGTGCCAGCAGTTTTATAGGGACCTACAATGAGCAGTTCTTC.

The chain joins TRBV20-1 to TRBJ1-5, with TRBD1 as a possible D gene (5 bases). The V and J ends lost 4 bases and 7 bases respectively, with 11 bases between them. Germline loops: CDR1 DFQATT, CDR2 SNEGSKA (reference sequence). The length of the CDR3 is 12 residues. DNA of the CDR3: TGCAGTGCTAAAGGGACGGGCCAGCCCCAGCATTTT. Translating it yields CSAKGTGQPQHF.

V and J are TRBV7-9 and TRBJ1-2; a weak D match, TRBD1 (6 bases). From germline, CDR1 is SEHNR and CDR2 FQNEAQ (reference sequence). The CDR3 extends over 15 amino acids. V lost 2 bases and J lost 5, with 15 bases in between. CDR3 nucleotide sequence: TGTGCCAGCAGCTTAAATGGGGACACGACTTATGGCTACACCTTC. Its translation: CASSLNGDTTYGYTF.

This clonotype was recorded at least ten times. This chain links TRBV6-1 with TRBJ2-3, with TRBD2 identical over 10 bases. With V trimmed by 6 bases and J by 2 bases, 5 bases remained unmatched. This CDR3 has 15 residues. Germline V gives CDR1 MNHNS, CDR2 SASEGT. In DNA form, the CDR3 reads TGTGCCAGCAGATCACTAGCGGGACTCACAGATACGCAGTATTTT. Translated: CASRSLAGLTDTQYF.

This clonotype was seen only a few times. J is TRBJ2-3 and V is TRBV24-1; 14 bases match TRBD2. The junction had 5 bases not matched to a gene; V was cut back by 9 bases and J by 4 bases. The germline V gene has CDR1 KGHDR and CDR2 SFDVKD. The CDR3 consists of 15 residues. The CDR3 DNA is TGTGCCACCGAGGAGACTAGCGGGGGGGCAGATACGCAGTATTTT. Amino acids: CATEETSGGADTQYF.

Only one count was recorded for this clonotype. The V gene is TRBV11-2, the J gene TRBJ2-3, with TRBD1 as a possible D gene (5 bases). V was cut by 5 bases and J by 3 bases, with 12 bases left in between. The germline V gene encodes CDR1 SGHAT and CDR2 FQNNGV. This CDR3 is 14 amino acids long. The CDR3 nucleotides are TGTGCCAGCAGCCAAGGGGCGCGAACAGATACGCAGTATTTT. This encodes CASSQGARTDTQYF.

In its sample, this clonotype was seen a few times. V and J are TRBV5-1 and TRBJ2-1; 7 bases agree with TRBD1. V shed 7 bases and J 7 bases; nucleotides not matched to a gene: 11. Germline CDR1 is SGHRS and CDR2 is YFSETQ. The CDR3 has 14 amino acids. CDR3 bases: TGCGCCAGCGCAAACGGGGACAGATTTAATGAGCAGTTCTTC. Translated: CASANGDRFNEQFF.

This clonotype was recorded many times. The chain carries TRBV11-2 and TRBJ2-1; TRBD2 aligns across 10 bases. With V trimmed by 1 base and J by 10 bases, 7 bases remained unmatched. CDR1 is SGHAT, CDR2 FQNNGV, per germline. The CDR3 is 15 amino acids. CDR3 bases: TGTGCCAGCAGCTTAGTTAGGCTAGCGGGAGAGGAGCAGTTCTTC. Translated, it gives CASSLVRLAGEEQFF.

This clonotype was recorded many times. CDR3 amino acids: CSARSGREETQYF. CDR3 DNA: TGCAGTGCTAGATCGGGGAGGGAAGAGACCCAGTACTTC. This rearrangement joins TRBV20-1 to TRBJ2-5; 7 nucleotides align to TRBD2. Per the germline V gene, CDR1 is DFQATT and CDR2 is SNEGSKA (reference sequence). V lost 2 bases to trimming and J lost 3 bases; unmatched junction nucleotides: 3. This CDR3 contains 13 residues.

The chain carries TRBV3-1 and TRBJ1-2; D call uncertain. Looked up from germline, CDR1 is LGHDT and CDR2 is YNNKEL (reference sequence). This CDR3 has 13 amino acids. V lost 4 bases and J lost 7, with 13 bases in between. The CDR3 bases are TGTGCCAGCAGCCCAAACCCCGGTGTTGGCTACACCTTC. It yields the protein CASSPNPGVGYTF.